This passage covers 32 T cell receptor beta chains from one sample sequenced in a study of T cell responses to AZD1222 COVID-19 vaccine (dated by TCRdb to the early 2020s). What the time point label conveys for this sample: about 28 days (+/-7) after the second vaccine dose. The library relied on the immunoSEQ multiplex PCR assay. TCRdb retrieved this table from immuneACCESS and kept in-frame rearrangements only. Not all clones are present; in checked studies, unresolved V genes account for under half, and no reason is known for the remainder. Within this sample are fewer than 100,000 clones, with about nine tenths of them counted one time only. The ten largest make up 15% to 20% of the sample. The starting material was peripheral blood, obtained 28 days after the second AZD1222 dose. These receptor sequences come from an adult who received the AZD1222 COVID-19 vaccine.

The chain has TRBV10-3 and TRBJ2-7; perhaps TRBD1 as D (6 bases). CDR3 size: 14 residues. Germline V gene sequence: CDR1 ENHRY, CDR2 SYGVKD. Trimming cost V 4 bases and J 1 base, with 11 bases left between them. The CDR3 here is CAISGFRGSYEQYF. The CDR3 coding sequence is TGTGCCATCAGTGGGTTCAGGGGATCCTACGAGCAGTACTTC.

This clone was seen a handful of times. The chain combines TRBV7-2 with TRBJ2-7; the D gene is possibly TRBD2 (6 bases). CDR1 is SGHTA, CDR2 FQGNSA, per germline. This CDR3 contains 14 residues. Deletions cut 7 bases from V and 9 bases from J, with 22 bases between. The CDR3 protein is CASTITGAPEGQYF. In nucleotides, the CDR3 is TGTGCCAGCACCATAACGGGAGCCCCGGAGGGGCAGTACTTC.

This clone occurred a few times. V and J are TRBV10-1 and TRBJ2-7, with D perhaps matching TRBD1 (5 bases). CDR1 and CDR2 (germline): WNHNN, SYGVQD (reference sequence). The CDR3 consists of 15 residues. V was clipped by 2 bases and J by 4 bases, with 15 bases between them. CDR3 sequence reads: CASSENGAGRYEQYF. DNA for the CDR3: TGCGCCAGCAGTGAGAATGGGGCAGGGCGGTACGAGCAGTACTTC.

In this sample, this clone turned up once. One end of the junction varies from germline; a read error may be responsible. The chain uses TRBV6-6 and TRBJ2-7; D might be TRBD1 (6 bases). This CDR3 spans 11 amino acids. Germline CDR1 reads MNHNY; CDR2 reads SVGAGI (reference sequence). The CDR3: CASTYRDAQYF. The CDR3 DNA is TGTGCCAGCACTTACAGGGACGCGCAGTACTTC.

This chain joins TRBV5-1 and TRBJ1-4; tentatively, D is TRBD1 (5 bases). Trimming stripped 0 bases from V and 0 bases from J, with 12 bases between. Per germline, CDR1 SGHRS and CDR2 YFSETQ. CDR3 length: 17 amino acids. This CDR3 reads CASSLVAGTATNEKLFF. The CDR3 DNA reads as TGCGCCAGCAGCTTGGTCGCAGGGACGGCAACTAATGAAAAACTGTTTTTT.

V and J are TRBV4-2 and TRBJ1-5; no firm D call. This CDR3 spans 17 amino acids. Trimming stripped 0 bases from V and 2 bases from J, with 14 bases between. The germline gives CDR1 LGHNA, CDR2 YNFKEQ. The CDR3 loop reads CASSQDRSGSGNQPQHF. The DNA of the CDR3 is TGTGCCAGCAGCCAAGATCGGTCCGGTTCGGGCAATCAGCCCCAGCATTTT.

The genes are TRBV12-2 and TRBJ1-5. TRBV12-2 is a documented pseudogene. The CDR3 extends over 14 amino acids. The CDR3 nucleotides are TGTGCAAGTCGCTTAGAGAGATGGGGTCAGCCCCAGCATTTT. This codes for CASRLERWGQPQHF.

The CDR3, as DNA: TGTGCCAGCAGCTGGGCCGACGGGACAGGGTTCCTTGGCTACACCTTC. Residues: CASSWADGTGFLGYTF. The chain links TRBV5-4 to TRBJ1-2; 9 bases align to TRBD1. V shed 3 bases, J shed 7 bases, and the junction held 13 bases outside the gene matches. Germline CDR1 reads SGHNT; CDR2 reads YYREEE (reference sequence). The CDR3 has 16 amino acids.

This clone was seen repeatedly, ten times or more. CDR3 in amino acids: CASSWSRGNTEAFF. CDR3 DNA sequence: TGTGCCAGCAGTTGGTCCAGGGGGAACACTGAAGCTTTCTTT. The V gene is TRBV27, the J gene TRBJ1-1, with D possibly TRBD1 on 6 matching bases. This CDR3 has 14 residues. Trimming cost V 4 bases and J 1 base, with 10 bases left between them. Germline-derived CDR1 and CDR2 are MNHEY and SMNVEV (reference sequence).

This chain links TRBV11-2 with TRBJ2-7, with D uncertain. Germline V gene lookup returns CDR1 SGHAT and CDR2 FQNNGV. The CDR3 contains 13 residues. Deletions cut 0 bases from V and 4 bases from J, with 7 bases between. As DNA, the CDR3 is TGTGCCAGCAGCTTAGATAATGGTTACGAGCAGTACTTC. This sequence encodes CASSLDNGYEQYF.

This clone has just a few counts. V gene TRBV4-1 combines with J gene TRBJ2-7, with D perhaps TRBD2 (5 bases). The CDR3 is 16 amino acids. The germline V gene encodes CDR1 MGHRA and CDR2 YSYEKL. Trimming left V 3 bases short and J 3 bases short, with 18 bases between. The CDR3 sequence: CASSHPSVLGVYEQYF. The CDR3 nucleotides read TGCGCCAGCAGCCATCCCTCCGTACTAGGCGTCTACGAGCAGTACTTC.

The genes are TRBV27 and TRBJ1-5; D gene unclear. Germline CDR1 and CDR2: MNHEY and SMNVEV (reference sequence). Trimming shortened V by 5 bases and J by 6 bases, and 11 bases separated the two germline ends. There are 13 residues in the CDR3. Here the CDR3 DNA reads TGTGCCAGCAGTCCGCAGACACTTCAGCCCCAGCATTTT. This sequence encodes CASSPQTLQPQHF.

This chain joins TRBV18 and TRBJ1-3; tentative D call: TRBD1 (5 bases). The CDR3 is made up of 15 amino acids. Trimming removed 3 bases from V and 0 bases from J, with 9 bases in between. Per germline, CDR1 KGHSH and CDR2 LQKENI. The CDR3 bases are TGTGCCAGCTCACCTTCCGGGGGCTCTGGAAACACCATATATTTT. This gives the protein CASSPSGGSGNTIYF. Full variable domain (rest looked up from reference TRBV18 and TRBJ1-3): NAGVMQNPRHLVRRRGQEARLRCSPMKGHSHVYWYRQLPEEGLKFMVYLQKENIIDESGMPKERFSAEFPKEGPSILRIQQVVRGDSAAYFCASSPSGGSGNTIYFGEGSWLTVV.

CDR3 nucleotides: TGTGCCAGCTCACCAGAATCGGACTATGGCTACACCTTC. Residues: CASSPESDYGYTF. The V gene is TRBV18, the J gene TRBJ1-2; D ambiguous. V lost 2 bases to trimming and J lost 3 bases, with 7 bases between them. The CDR3 length is 13 residues. Germline CDR1 reads KGHSH; CDR2 reads LQKENI. Variable domain in full (rest from reference TRBV18 and TRBJ1-2): NAGVMQNPRHLVRRRGQEARLRCSPMKGHSHVYWYRQLPEEGLKFMVYLQKENIIDESGMPKERFSAEFPKEGPSILRIQQVVRGDSAAYFCASSPESDYGYTFGSGTRLTVV.

This clone was seen a handful of times. V is TRBV7-2 and J is TRBJ2-1; tentative D call: TRBD1 (6 bases). V lost 6 bases and J 0 bases, leaving 21 bases between the germline ends. The germline V gene encodes CDR1 SGHTA and CDR2 FQGNSA. The CDR3 length is 18 residues. In nucleotides, the CDR3 is TGTGCCAGCAGACTACACGTGGGGGCAGGGCGCTCCTACAATGAGCAGTTCTTC. Protein product: CASRLHVGAGRSYNEQFF.

The genes are TRBV15 and TRBJ2-7; D gene ambiguous. Looked up from germline, CDR1 is LNHNV and CDR2 is YYDKDF (reference sequence). Deletions cut 0 bases from V and 0 bases from J, with 9 bases between. The CDR3 runs to 15 residues. The CDR3 is CATSRDWQYSYEQYF. CDR3 DNA sequence: TGTGCCACCAGCAGAGATTGGCAGTACTCCTACGAGCAGTACTTC. The whole variable domain, filled in from reference TRBV15 and TRBJ2-7, reads DAMVIQNPRYQVTQFGKPVTLSCSQTLNHNVMYWYQQKSSQAPKLLFHYYDKDFNNEADTPDNFQSRRPNTSFCFLDIRSPGLGDTAMYLCATSRDWQYSYEQYFGPGTRLTVT.

This clone was counted a single time. This chain joins TRBV19 and TRBJ1-4; 7 bases agree with TRBD1. V lost 0 bases and J lost 9; bases outside the gene matches: 7. The germline V gene encodes CDR1 LNHDA and CDR2 SQIVND (reference sequence). There are 15 residues in the CDR3. CDR3 bases: TGTGCCAGTAGTATAGATGACAGGGAGTTCAAAAAACTGTTTTTT. It yields the protein CASSIDDREFKKLFF.

The chain uses TRBV6-5 and TRBJ1-4, with unresolved D. V was cut by 6 bases and J by 5 bases, with 4 bases left in between. The CDR3 sequence is 11 residues long. The germline CDR1 and CDR2 sequences are MNHEY and SVGAGI. In DNA, the CDR3 is TGTGCCAGCAGGGGGAATGAAAAACTGTTTTTT. It encodes CASRGNEKLFF.

CDR3 region: CASTLDSHGYTF. CDR3 nucleotide sequence: TGTGCCAGCACACTGGACAGCCATGGCTACACCTTC. The chain has TRBV2 and TRBJ1-2; perhaps TRBD1 as D (6 bases). The V gene lost 7 bases and the J gene lost 6 bases, with 12 bases spanning the gap. In germline, CDR1 is SNHLY, CDR2 FYNNEI. The CDR3 has 12 residues.

This clone was counted a single time. The rearrangement joins TRBV19 to TRBJ2-2; D is possibly TRBD1 (6 bases). Germline V gene lookup returns CDR1 LNHDA and CDR2 SQIVND (reference sequence). The CDR3 runs to 16 residues. V lost 8 bases to trimming and J lost 5 bases, with 21 bases between them. The CDR3 DNA is TGTGCCAGTCAGCGTGACAGGTGGGGAGTGACCGGGGAGCTGTTTTTT. Its translation: CASQRDRWGVTGELFF.

The chain employs TRBV6-6 and TRBJ2-2, with D hard to call. Trimming took 2 bases from V and 4 from J, leaving 5 bases between them. CDR3 length equals 13 residues. Germline V lookup: CDR1 MNHNY, CDR2 SVGAGI (reference sequence). The CDR3 DNA reads TGTGCCAGCAGTTACGGGCGCACCGGGGAGCTGTTTTTT. It specifies CASSYGRTGELFF.

The gene calls are TRBV28 and TRBJ1-5; perhaps TRBD1 as D (5 bases). In germline, CDR1 is MDHEN, CDR2 SYDVKM. The CDR3 consists of 15 residues. V was clipped by 7 bases and J by 0 bases, with 13 bases between them. This CDR3 is CASTEDKYSNQPQHF. The DNA for the CDR3 is TGTGCCAGCACCGAGGACAAGTATAGCAATCAGCCCCAGCATTTT.

This chain connects TRBV12-3 or TRBV12-4 to TRBJ2-7, with D possibly being TRBD1 (5 bases). The CDR3 sequence is 12 residues long. Deletions cut 4 bases from V and 3 bases from J, with 7 bases between. In DNA form, the CDR3 reads TGTGCCAGCAGTTCTCAGGGCTACGAGCAGTACTTC. Amino acids: CASSSQGYEQYF.

This chain uses TRBV5-1 with TRBJ2-3, with 7 bases matching TRBD2. The junction had 8 bases not matched to a gene; V was cut back by 1 base and J by 0 bases. There are 17 residues in the CDR3. Germline CDR1 and CDR2: SGHRS and YFSETQ. In nucleotides, the CDR3 is TGCGCCAGCAGCTTGCCTCCTCCGGGACTAAGCACAGATACGCAGTATTTT. It translates to CASSLPPPGLSTDTQYF.

This clone has only a few counts. This chain connects TRBV30 to TRBJ1-6; no clear D gene. Germline lookup yields CDR1 GTSNPN and CDR2 SVGIG (reference sequence). Trimming removed 5 bases from V and 10 bases from J, with 12 bases in between. The CDR3 is made up of 12 amino acids. The CDR3 sequence: CAWRDQASPLHF. The CDR3 DNA reads TGTGCCTGGCGGGATCAGGCCTCACCCCTCCACTTT.

The chain combines TRBV2 with TRBJ2-6; D unresolved. V lost 6 bases and J lost 0, with 9 bases in between. CDR3 length: 15 residues. The germline CDR1 and CDR2 sequences are SNHLY and FYNNEI. The CDR3, as DNA: TGTGCCAGCAGGTTAGGCAGCTCTGGGGCCAACGTCCTGACTTTC. It is translated as CASRLGSSGANVLTF. Drawing the rest from reference TRBV2 and TRBJ2-6, the complete variable domain is EPEVTQTPSHQVTQMGQEVILRCVPISNHLYFYWYRQILGQKVEFLVSFYNNEISEKSEIFDDQFSVERPDGSNFTLKIRSTKLEDSAMYFCASRLGSSGANVLTFGAGSRLTVL.

This clone came up once. The chain links TRBV6-1 to TRBJ1-6; D unresolved. V lost 4 bases and J 7 bases, leaving 11 bases between the germline ends. This CDR3 spans 14 amino acids. Germline V lookup: CDR1 MNHNS, CDR2 SASEGT. The DNA for the CDR3 is TGTGCCAGCAGTGGAGCAAAAATCAATTCACCCCTCCACTTT. It yields the protein CASSGAKINSPLHF.

The CDR3, as DNA: TGTGCCAGCAGCCAATCGGGACTAGCGGGAGAACATGAGCAGTTCTTC. It yields the protein CASSQSGLAGEHEQFF. This chain joins TRBV3-1 (or the pseudogene TRBV3-2) and TRBJ2-1; TRBD2 agrees at 14 bases. Germline V gene data show CDR1 as LGHDT and CDR2 as YNNKEL (reference sequence). The junction had 5 bases not matched to a gene; V was cut back by 2 bases and J by 8 bases. The CDR3 has 16 residues.

V usage is TRBV11-2 and J usage is TRBJ2-7, with D uncertain. CDR1 is SGHAT and CDR2 is FQNNGV in the germline V gene. The CDR3 spans 14 residues. V was clipped by 5 bases and J by 2 bases, with 13 bases between them. The CDR3 DNA follows: TGTGCCAGCAGCAAGGACCGAGTCACCTACGAGCAGTACTTC. Its protein is CASSKDRVTYEQYF.

CDR3 nucleotides: TGTGCCAGCTCACCGAACTTCCATAGCTCCTACGAGCAGTACTTC. Translated: CASSPNFHSSYEQYF. The chain combines TRBV18 with TRBJ2-7; unclear D gene. Germline lookup yields CDR1 KGHSH and CDR2 LQKENI. The CDR3 contains 15 residues. V was shortened by 3 bases and J by 0 bases, with 12 bases between the two germline ends.

The chain links TRBV5-1 to TRBJ2-7; 7 bases align to TRBD2. CDR3 size: 15 residues. CDR1 SGHRS and CDR2 YFSETQ come from the germline V gene. Trimming took 4 bases from V and 1 from J; bases not matched to a gene: 8. The CDR3 loop reads CASSLGGTGSYEQYF. In DNA, the CDR3 is TGCGCCAGCAGCCTGGGGGGGACCGGGTCCTACGAGCAGTACTTC.

This clone has just one count. In nucleotides, the CDR3 is TGTGCCAGCAGCTTGGGAGTGGATGAGCAGTTCTTC. Translated: CASSLGVDEQFF. The chain couples TRBV11-2 to TRBJ2-1, with D possibly matching TRBD2 (5 bases). The germline V gene encodes CDR1 SGHAT and CDR2 FQNNGV. Deletions cut 3 bases from V and 8 bases from J, with 8 bases between. The CDR3 has 12 amino acids.